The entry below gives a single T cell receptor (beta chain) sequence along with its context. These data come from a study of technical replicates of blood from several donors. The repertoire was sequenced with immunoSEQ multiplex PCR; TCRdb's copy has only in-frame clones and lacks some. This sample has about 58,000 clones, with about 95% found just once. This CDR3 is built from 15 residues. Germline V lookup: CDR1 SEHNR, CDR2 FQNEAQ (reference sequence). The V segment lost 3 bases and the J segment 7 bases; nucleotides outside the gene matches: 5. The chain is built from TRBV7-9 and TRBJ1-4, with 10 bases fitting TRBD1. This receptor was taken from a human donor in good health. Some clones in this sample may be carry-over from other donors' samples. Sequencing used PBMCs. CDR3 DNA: TGTGCCAGCAGCTTGAATGGACAGGGGGGTGAAAAACTGTTTTTT. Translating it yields CASSLNGQGGEKLFF.